Below, 24 T cell receptor beta chains from the same sample are listed, as sequenced in a study of post-analysis software for immune sequencing data. The study, taken as a whole, reports: With TRBV5-6, TRBV5-1 and TRBV20-1 included, 4 or 5 TRBV segments were more frequent in patients than in controls.

These receptors' targets are unknown. Unique molecular identifiers featured in each of the TCR beta cDNA libraries. One entry per CDR3 protein results from TCRdb running MiXCR on the PCR reads. Among roughly 200,000 distinct CDR3 sequences listed, around 29% were seen once. The sequenced material came from blood. These receptors all come from a girl aged 2-17 years with multiple sclerosis.

J is TRBJ2-5 and V is TRBV19; 9 positions match TRBD2. In germline, CDR1 is LNHDA, CDR2 SQIVND (reference sequence). The CDR3 is made up of 15 amino acids. The J segment lost 5 bases and the V segment lost 5 bases, leaving 9 bases of the junction unmatched. The CDR3 coding sequence is TGTGCCAGTAGTGTCCAGCGGGAGGCAGGGGAGACCCAGTACTTC. Translation: CASSVQREAGETQYF.

The V and J genes are TRBV5-1 and TRBJ2-2, with D possibly TRBD2 on 6 matching bases. V dropped 4 bases and J dropped 6 bases, with 13 bases sitting between them. Germline V lookup: CDR1 SGHRS, CDR2 YFSETQ. The CDR3 runs to 14 residues. For the CDR3, the DNA is TGCGCCAGCAGCCCGGGACTCCGACCCGGGGAGCTGTTTTTT. Its protein is CASSPGLRPGELFF. Filled out from reference TRBV5-1 and TRBJ2-2, the complete variable domain reads KAGVTQTPRYLIKTRGQQVTLSCSPISGHRSVSWYQQTPGQGLQFLFEYFSETQRNKGNFPGRFSGRQFSNSRSEMNVSTLELGDSALYLCASSPGLRPGELFFGEGSRLTVL.

As concerns this clonotype: Since a much larger clone is just one base distant, this may be a read error. V is TRBV6-5 and J is TRBJ2-1; 12 nucleotides agree with TRBD2. Germline CDR1 is MNHEY and CDR2 is SVGAGI. J was trimmed by 7 bases and V by 8 bases; bases with no gene match: 6. The CDR3 runs to 14 residues. CDR3 DNA sequence: TGTGCCAGCGGCAGACTAGCGGGAGTGAATGAGCAGTTCTTC. Translated: CASGRLAGVNEQFF.

Many counts were recorded for this clonotype. This chain connects TRBV7-2 to TRBJ1-2; 12 bases are a match to TRBD1. V shed 5 bases and J 5 bases; nucleotides not matched to a gene: 15. Germline loops: CDR1 SGHTA, CDR2 FQGNSA. This CDR3 has 18 amino acids. CDR3 DNA sequence: TGTGCCAGCAGCCCCACCCGGGTAGGGACAGGGGGCTTGTATGGCTACACCTTC. Its translation: CASSPTRVGTGGLYGYTF. Complete variable domain (other parts from reference TRBV7-2 and TRBJ1-2): GAGVSQSPSNKVTEKGKDVELRCDPISGHTALYWYRQSLGQGLEFLIYFQGNSAPDKSGLPSDRFSAERTGGSVSTLTIQRTQQEDSAVYLCASSPTRVGTGGLYGYTFGSGTRLTVV.

On this clonotype itself: A single base separates this from a much larger clone, so it may be a read error. The chain combines TRBV29-1 with TRBJ2-7, with D perhaps matching TRBD2 (5 bases). The length of the CDR3 is 13 residues. V lost 6 bases and J lost 3, with 15 bases in between. CDR1 and CDR2 from the germline V gene are SQVTM and ANQGSEA. The CDR3 sequence: CSVTYPGVYEQYF. The CDR3 DNA reads as TGCAGCGTGACTTATCCCGGGGTCTACGAGCAGTACTTC.

This clonotype has ten or more counts. The chain combines TRBV7-2 with TRBJ2-5, with TRBD1 matching over 10 bases. V was pared by 3 bases and J by 4 bases, with 5 bases of the junction left unmatched. Germline CDR1 and CDR2: SGHTA and FQGNSA. The CDR3 is 15 amino acids. The CDR3 DNA reads TGTGCCAGCAGCTTCGGGACAGGGGCGGGAGAGACCCAGTACTTC. Protein sequence: CASSFGTGAGETQYF.

This clonotype appeared a few times. The CDR3 region has the DNA TGTGCCAGCAGCCTATCGGACAGAAATCAGCCCCAGCATTTT. Residues: CASSLSDRNQPQHF. The chain carries TRBV7-9 and TRBJ1-5, with TRBD1 as a possible D gene (6 bases). Germline V gene lookup returns CDR1 SEHNR and CDR2 FQNEAQ (reference sequence). This CDR3 has 14 residues. Trimming stripped 5 bases from V and 4 bases from J, with 12 bases between.

This clonotype was found many times. The CDR3 spells CASSDSREGPTDTQYF. CDR3 DNA sequence: TGTGCCAGCAGTGACTCGCGGGAGGGCCCGACAGATACGCAGTATTTT. The rearrangement links TRBV6-4 to TRBJ2-3, with 9 bases identical to TRBD2. The CDR3 runs 16 residues. The germline V gene encodes CDR1 MRHNA and CDR2 SNTAGT. V lost 0 bases and J lost 3; bases outside the gene matches: 4.

The chain employs TRBV29-1 and TRBJ1-4; TRBD1 might be the D (5 bases). CDR1 is SQVTM and CDR2 is ANQGSEA in the germline V gene. Trimming removed 6 bases from V and 8 bases from J, with 13 bases in between. There are 12 residues in the CDR3. CDR3 loop: CSVQGGAEKLFF. CDR3 bases: TGCAGCGTCCAAGGAGGGGCGGAAAAACTGTTTTTT.

CDR3 protein: CASSQSTSGGAGGNIQYF. The CDR3 DNA is TGTGCCAGCAGCCAATCGACTAGCGGGGGGGCCGGGGGCAACATTCAGTACTTC. V is TRBV3-1 and J is TRBJ2-4, with TRBD2 matching 14 bases. J was trimmed by 7 bases and V by 2 bases; bases with no gene match: 10. Germline CDR1 reads LGHDT; CDR2 reads YNNKEL (reference sequence). This CDR3 has 18 amino acids.

This CDR3 is CSARDWRAGLHNEQFF. In DNA, the CDR3 is TGCAGTGCTAGAGATTGGCGAGCGGGTCTACACAATGAGCAGTTCTTC. V gene TRBV20-1 combines with J gene TRBJ2-1; weak D call: TRBD2 (6 bases). The V end lost 0 bases, the J end lost 5 bases, and 17 bases lay between the germline ends. Per germline, CDR1 DFQATT and CDR2 SNEGSKA (reference sequence). The CDR3 length is 16 residues.

This clonotype was counted a few times. The CDR3, as DNA: TGTGCCAGCAGCCGGATCGAGGGCGAGACCCAGTACTTC. Translated, it gives CASSRIEGETQYF. This chain links TRBV7-9 with TRBJ2-5, with D tentatively TRBD2 (5 bases). Germline CDR1 is SEHNR and CDR2 is FQNEAQ (reference sequence). Deletions cut 5 bases from V and 5 bases from J, with 12 bases between. The CDR3 totals 13 residues.

Ten or more counts support this clonotype. The chain joins TRBV28 to TRBJ2-4, with TRBD2 as a possible D gene (6 bases). Germline V CDR1 and CDR2: MDHEN, SYDVKM. The CDR3 consists of 15 residues. Trimming shortened V by 11 bases and J by 1 base, and 18 bases separated the two germline ends. The CDR3 loop reads CACGPGEFAKNIQYF. DNA for the CDR3: TGTGCCTGCGGACCGGGGGAGTTTGCCAAAAACATTCAGTACTTC.

This clonotype was counted at least ten times. V usage is TRBV15 and J usage is TRBJ1-6; D ambiguous. The germline V gene encodes CDR1 LNHNV and CDR2 YYDKDF (reference sequence). Trimming left V 3 bases short and J 8 bases short, with 14 bases between. The CDR3 is made up of 15 amino acids. The CDR3 sequence: CATSSSYSPYSPLHF. The CDR3 nucleotides are TGTGCCACCAGCAGTTCGTACAGTCCCTATTCACCCCTCCACTTT.

This clonotype was seen only a few times. The chain employs TRBV2 and TRBJ1-1; TRBD1 aligns across 8 bases. Germline CDR1 is SNHLY and CDR2 is FYNNEI. The CDR3 loop spans 14 amino acids. The J segment lost 4 bases and the V segment lost 8 bases, leaving 9 bases of the junction unmatched. The CDR3 region is CASCKTGAGTEAFF. The DNA of the CDR3 is TGTGCCAGCTGCAAGACAGGGGCGGGCACTGAAGCTTTCTTT.

The chain joins TRBV20-1 to TRBJ1-1; D perhaps matches TRBD1 (5 bases). There are 14 residues in the CDR3. Per germline, CDR1 DFQATT and CDR2 SNEGSKA (reference sequence). Trimming left V 1 base short and J 4 bases short, with 13 bases between. The CDR3 sequence: CSARVGWGSTEAFF. Written as DNA, the CDR3 is TGCAGTGCTAGAGTGGGTTGGGGGAGCACTGAAGCTTTCTTT.

This chain connects TRBV5-1 to TRBJ1-6; the match to TRBD1 covers 9 bases. V was clipped by 4 bases and J by 13 bases; unmatched bases: 9. Germline CDR1 and CDR2: SGHRS and YFSETQ. CDR3 length equals 14 residues. The CDR3 region is CASSPLRQGGPLHF. CDR3 nucleotide sequence: TGCGCCAGCAGCCCCCTTAGACAGGGGGGTCCCCTCCACTTT.

The genes are TRBV10-3 and TRBJ2-7; the match to TRBD2 covers 10 bases. Per the germline V gene, CDR1 is ENHRY and CDR2 is SYGVKD. The junction had 4 bases not matched to a gene; V was cut back by 0 bases and J by 5 bases. The CDR3 has 15 amino acids. This CDR3 reads CAISESRTSGHEQYF. The CDR3 nucleotides read TGTGCCATCAGTGAGTCAAGGACTAGCGGCCACGAGCAGTACTTC.

In its sample, this clonotype was seen many times. The chain has TRBV12-3 or TRBV12-4 and TRBJ1-1, with D possibly matching TRBD1 (6 bases). This CDR3 comprises 14 residues. The V end was cut by 3 bases, the J end by 2 bases, with 10 bases between. The CDR3 region is CASSFSGGNTEAFF. The CDR3 DNA reads as TGTGCCAGCAGTTTCTCGGGGGGCAACACTGAAGCTTTCTTT.

The genes are TRBV18 and TRBJ1-2, with D perhaps TRBD1 (5 bases). This CDR3 comprises 15 residues. In germline, CDR1 is KGHSH, CDR2 LQKENI. The ends were cut back, 3 bases at V and 2 bases at J, with 13 bases in the middle. The CDR3 DNA reads as TGTGCCAGCTCACCGCCTCAGGGACTAAACTATGGCTACACCTTC. Amino acids: CASSPPQGLNYGYTF. Full variable domain (missing parts from reference TRBV18 and TRBJ1-2): NAGVMQNPRHLVRRRGQEARLRCSPMKGHSHVYWYRQLPEEGLKFMVYLQKENIIDESGMPKERFSAEFPKEGPSILRIQQVVRGDSAAYFCASSPPQGLNYGYTFGSGTRLTVV.

In regard to this clonotype: Being one base from a much bigger clone, this may be a read error. The chain links TRBV15 to TRBJ2-4; D remains unclear. Germline lookup yields CDR1 LNHNV and CDR2 YYDKDF (reference sequence). The CDR3 totals 15 residues. The DNA of the CDR3 is TGTGTCACCAGCAGAGATCCCGACACCCAAAACATTCAGTACTTC. Residues: CVTSRDPDTQNIQYF.

The rearrangement links TRBV5-1 to TRBJ2-5, with D perhaps matching TRBD1 or TRBD2 (5 bases each). There are 15 residues in the CDR3. V was trimmed by 3 bases and J by 5 bases, leaving 17 bases between them. Germline V gene sequence: CDR1 SGHRS, CDR2 YFSETQ. The chain's CDR3 is CASSSGGPGEETQYF. CDR3 DNA sequence: TGCGCCAGCAGCTCTGGGGGTCCTGGGGAGGAGACCCAGTACTTC.

The CDR3 here is CATTAGRRTEAFF. The CDR3 bases are TGTGCCACCACGGCAGGGCGGCGCACTGAAGCTTTCTTT. The rearrangement joins TRBV15 to TRBJ1-1; tentative D call: TRBD1 (5 bases). Germline V gene sequence: CDR1 LNHNV, CDR2 YYDKDF (reference sequence). CDR3 length: 13 residues. Deletions cut 7 bases from V and 4 bases from J, with 13 bases between.

The sample holds a few counts of this clonotype. The CDR3 protein is CASSLLGTGLTEQYF. DNA of the CDR3: TGTGCCAGCAGTTTGTTAGGGACAGGGCTTACCGAGCAGTACTTC. The chain couples TRBV28 to TRBJ2-7, with 9 bases identical to TRBD1. Per the germline V gene, CDR1 is MDHEN and CDR2 is SYDVKM. V shed 3 bases, J shed 6 bases, and the junction held 9 bases outside the gene matches. The CDR3 covers 15 residues.